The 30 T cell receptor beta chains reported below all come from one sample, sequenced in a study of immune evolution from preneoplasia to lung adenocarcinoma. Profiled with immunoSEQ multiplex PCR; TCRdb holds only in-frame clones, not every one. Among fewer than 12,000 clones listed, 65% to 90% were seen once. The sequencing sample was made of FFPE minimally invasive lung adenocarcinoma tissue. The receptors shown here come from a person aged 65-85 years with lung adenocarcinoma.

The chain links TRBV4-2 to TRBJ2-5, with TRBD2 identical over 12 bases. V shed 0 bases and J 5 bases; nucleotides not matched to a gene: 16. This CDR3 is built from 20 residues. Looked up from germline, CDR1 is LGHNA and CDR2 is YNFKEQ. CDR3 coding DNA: TGTGCCAGCAGCCAAGATGGGGCTAGCGGGGGGGGCAAGCTGTATGAGACCCAGTACTTC. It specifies CASSQDGASGGGKLYETQYF.

DNA of the CDR3: TGTGCCAGCAGCTTTAGGCAGACAGGACGCTACACCTTC. It is translated as CASSFRQTGRYTF. This chain uses TRBV5-6 with TRBJ1-2, with D perhaps matching TRBD1 (6 bases). In germline, CDR1 is SGHDT, CDR2 YYEEEE. V was shortened by 2 bases and J by 9 bases, with 14 bases between the two germline ends. This CDR3 is built from 13 residues.

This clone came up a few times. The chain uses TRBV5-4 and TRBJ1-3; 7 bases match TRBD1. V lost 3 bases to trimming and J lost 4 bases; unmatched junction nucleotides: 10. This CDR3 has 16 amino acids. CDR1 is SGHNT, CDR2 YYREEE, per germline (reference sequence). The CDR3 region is CASSSDRDSEGNTIYF. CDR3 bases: TGTGCCAGCAGCTCTGACCGGGACAGCGAAGGAAACACCATATATTTT.

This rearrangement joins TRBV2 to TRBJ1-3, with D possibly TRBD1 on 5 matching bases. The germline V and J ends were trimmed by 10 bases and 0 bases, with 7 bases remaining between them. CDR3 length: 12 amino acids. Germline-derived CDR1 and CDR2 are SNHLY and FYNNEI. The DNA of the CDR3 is TGTGCCACCGACAGCTCTGGAAACACCATATATTTT. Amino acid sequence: CATDSSGNTIYF.

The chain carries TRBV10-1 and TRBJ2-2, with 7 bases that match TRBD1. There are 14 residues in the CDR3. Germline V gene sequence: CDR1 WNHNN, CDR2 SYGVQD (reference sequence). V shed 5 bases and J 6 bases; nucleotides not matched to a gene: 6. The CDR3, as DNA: TGCGCCAGCAGTCCAAGAACAGGGGCCGGGGAGCTGTTTTTT. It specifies CASSPRTGAGELFF.

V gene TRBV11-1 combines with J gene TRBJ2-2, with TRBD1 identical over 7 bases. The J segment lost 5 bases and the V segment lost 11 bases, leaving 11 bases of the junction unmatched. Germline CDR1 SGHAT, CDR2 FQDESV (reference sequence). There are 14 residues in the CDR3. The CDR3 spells CACHKQGPTGELFF. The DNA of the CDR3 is TGTGCCTGCCATAAACAGGGGCCGACCGGGGAGCTGTTTTTT.

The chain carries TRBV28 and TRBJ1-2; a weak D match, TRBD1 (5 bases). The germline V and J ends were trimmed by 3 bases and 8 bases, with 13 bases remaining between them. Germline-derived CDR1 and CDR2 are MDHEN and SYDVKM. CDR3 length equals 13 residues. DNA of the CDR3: TGTGCCAGCAGTTTGGGACCTCGGAGGGGCTACACCTTC. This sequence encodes CASSLGPRRGYTF.

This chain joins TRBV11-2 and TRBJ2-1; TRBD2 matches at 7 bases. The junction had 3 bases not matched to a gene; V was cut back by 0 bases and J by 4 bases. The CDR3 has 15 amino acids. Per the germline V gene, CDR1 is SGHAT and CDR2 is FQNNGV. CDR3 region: CASSLDWGGYNEQFF. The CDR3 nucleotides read TGTGCCAGCAGCTTAGATTGGGGGGGATACAATGAGCAGTTCTTC.

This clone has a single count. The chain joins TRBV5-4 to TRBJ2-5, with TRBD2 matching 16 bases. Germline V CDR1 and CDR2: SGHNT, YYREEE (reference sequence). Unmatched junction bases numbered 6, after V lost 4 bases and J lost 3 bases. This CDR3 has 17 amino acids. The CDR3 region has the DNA TGTGCCAGCAGCCCGGGACTAGCGGGAGGGTCAAAAGAGACCCAGTACTTC. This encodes CASSPGLAGGSKETQYF.

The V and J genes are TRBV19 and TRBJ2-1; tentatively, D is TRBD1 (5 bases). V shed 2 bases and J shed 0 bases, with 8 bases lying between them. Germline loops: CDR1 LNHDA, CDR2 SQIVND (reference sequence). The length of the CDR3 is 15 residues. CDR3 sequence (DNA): TGTGCCAGTAGTATATACCAGGGCTCCTACAATGAGCAGTTCTTC. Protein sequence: CASSIYQGSYNEQFF.

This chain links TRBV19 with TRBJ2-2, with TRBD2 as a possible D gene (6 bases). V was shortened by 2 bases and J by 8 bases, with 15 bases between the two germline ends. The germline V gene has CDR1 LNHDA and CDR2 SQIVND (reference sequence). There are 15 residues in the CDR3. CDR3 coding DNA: TGTGCCAGTAGTATAACCCAGGACTACGTGGGGGAGCTGTTTTTT. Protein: CASSITQDYVGELFF.

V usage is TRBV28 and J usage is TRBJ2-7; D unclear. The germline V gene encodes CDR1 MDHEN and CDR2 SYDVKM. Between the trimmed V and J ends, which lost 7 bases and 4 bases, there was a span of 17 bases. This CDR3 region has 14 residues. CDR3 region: CASTKPQKSYEQYF. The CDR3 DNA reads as TGTGCCAGCACCAAACCCCAGAAGTCATACGAGCAGTACTTC.

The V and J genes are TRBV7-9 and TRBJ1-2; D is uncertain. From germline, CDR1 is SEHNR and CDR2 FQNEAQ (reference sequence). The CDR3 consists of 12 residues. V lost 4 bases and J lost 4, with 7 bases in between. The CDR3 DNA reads TGTGCCAGCAGCTCGGGCCCCTATGGCTACACCTTC. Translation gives CASSSGPYGYTF. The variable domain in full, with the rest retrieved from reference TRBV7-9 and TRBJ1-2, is DTGVSQNPRHKITKRGQNVTFRCDPISEHNRLYWYRQTLGQGPEFLTYFQNEAQLEKSRLLSDRFSAERPKGSFSTLEIQRTEQGDSAMYLCASSSGPYGYTFGSGTRLTVV.

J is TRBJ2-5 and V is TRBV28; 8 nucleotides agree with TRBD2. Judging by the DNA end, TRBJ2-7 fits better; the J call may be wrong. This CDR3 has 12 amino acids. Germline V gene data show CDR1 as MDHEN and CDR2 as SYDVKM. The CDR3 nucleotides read TGTGCCAGCAGTTTTCGGGGGGGCGAGCAGTACTTC. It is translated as CASSFRGGEQYF.

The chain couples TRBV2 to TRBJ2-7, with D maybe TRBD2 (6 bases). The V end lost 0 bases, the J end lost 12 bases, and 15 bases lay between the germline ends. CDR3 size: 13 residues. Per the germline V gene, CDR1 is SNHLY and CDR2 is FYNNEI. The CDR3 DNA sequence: TGTGCCAGCAGTGAAGCCGAGGAGGGGCGACTGTACTTC. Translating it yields CASSEAEEGRLYF.

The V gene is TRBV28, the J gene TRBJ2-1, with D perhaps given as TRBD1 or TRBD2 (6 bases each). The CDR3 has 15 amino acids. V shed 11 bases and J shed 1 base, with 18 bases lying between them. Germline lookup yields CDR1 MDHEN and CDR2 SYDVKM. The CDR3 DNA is TGTGCCGCCCTCGGGGGTGACAGGTCCTACAATGAGCAGTTCTTC. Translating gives CAALGGDRSYNEQFF. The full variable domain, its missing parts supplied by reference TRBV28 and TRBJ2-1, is DVKVTQSSRYLVKRTGEKVFLECVQDMDHENMFWYRQDPGLGLRLIYFSYDVKMKEKGDIPEGYSVSREKKERFSLILESASTNQTSMYLCAALGGDRSYNEQFFGPGTRLTVL.

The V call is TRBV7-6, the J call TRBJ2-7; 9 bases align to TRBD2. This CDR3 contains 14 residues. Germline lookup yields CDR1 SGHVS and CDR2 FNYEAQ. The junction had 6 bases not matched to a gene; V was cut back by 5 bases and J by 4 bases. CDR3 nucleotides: TGTGCCAGCAGCCATAGCGGGAGCGGTTACGAGCAGTACTTC. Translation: CASSHSGSGYEQYF.

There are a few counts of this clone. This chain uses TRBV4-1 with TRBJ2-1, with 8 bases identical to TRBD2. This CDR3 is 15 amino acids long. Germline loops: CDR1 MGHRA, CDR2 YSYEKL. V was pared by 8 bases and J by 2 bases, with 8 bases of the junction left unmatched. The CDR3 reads CASGTSGGTYNEQFF. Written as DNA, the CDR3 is TGCGCCAGCGGGACTTCGGGGGGGACCTACAATGAGCAGTTCTTC.

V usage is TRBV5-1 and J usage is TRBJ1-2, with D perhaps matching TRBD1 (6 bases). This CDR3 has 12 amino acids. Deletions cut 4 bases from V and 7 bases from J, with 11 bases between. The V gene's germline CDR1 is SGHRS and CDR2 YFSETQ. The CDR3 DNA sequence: TGCGCCAGCAGCCCACAGGGTTCTGGCTACACCTTC. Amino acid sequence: CASSPQGSGYTF.

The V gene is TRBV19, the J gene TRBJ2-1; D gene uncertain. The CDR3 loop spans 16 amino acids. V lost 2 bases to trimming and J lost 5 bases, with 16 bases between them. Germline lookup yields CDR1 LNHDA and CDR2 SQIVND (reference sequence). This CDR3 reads CASSINRVQLHNEQFF. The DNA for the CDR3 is TGTGCCAGTAGTATAAACCGGGTACAGCTCCACAATGAGCAGTTCTTC.

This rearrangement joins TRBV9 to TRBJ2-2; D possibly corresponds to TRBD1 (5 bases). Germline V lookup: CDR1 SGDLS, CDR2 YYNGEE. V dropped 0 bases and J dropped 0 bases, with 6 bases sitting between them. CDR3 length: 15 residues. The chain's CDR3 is CASSVGQTNTGELFF. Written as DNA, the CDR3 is TGTGCCAGCAGCGTAGGACAGACGAACACCGGGGAGCTGTTTTTT.

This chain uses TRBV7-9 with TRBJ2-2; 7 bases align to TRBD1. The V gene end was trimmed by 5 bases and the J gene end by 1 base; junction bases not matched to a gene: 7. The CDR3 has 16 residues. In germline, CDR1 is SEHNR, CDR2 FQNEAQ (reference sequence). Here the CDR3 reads CASSQGVSMNTGELFF. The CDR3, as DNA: TGTGCCAGCAGCCAGGGGGTCTCAATGAACACCGGGGAGCTGTTTTTT.

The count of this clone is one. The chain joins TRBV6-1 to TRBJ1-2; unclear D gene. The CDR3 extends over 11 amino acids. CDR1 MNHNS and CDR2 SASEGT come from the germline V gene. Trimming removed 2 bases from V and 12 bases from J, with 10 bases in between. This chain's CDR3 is CASSESEGDTF. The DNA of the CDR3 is TGTGCCAGCAGTGAATCGGAGGGCGACACCTTC.

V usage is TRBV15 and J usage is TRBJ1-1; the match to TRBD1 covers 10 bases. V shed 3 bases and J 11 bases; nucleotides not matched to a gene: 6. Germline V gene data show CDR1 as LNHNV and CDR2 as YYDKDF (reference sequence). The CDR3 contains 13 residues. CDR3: CATSSRGQGLAFF. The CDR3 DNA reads TGTGCCACCAGCAGCCGGGGACAGGGGTTGGCTTTCTTT.

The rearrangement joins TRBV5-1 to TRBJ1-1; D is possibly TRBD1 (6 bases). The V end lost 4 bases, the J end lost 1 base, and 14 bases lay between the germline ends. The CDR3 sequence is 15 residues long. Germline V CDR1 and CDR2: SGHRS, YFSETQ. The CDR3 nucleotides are TGCGCCAGCAGCAAAGGACAGTCGGGGAACACTGAAGCTTTCTTT. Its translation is CASSKGQSGNTEAFF.

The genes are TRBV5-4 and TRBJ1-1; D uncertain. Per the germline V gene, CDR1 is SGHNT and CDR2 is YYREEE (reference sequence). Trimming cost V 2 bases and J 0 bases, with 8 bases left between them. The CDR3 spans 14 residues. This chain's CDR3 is CASSFGPMNTEAFF. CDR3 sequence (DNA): TGTGCCAGCAGCTTTGGACCGATGAACACTGAAGCTTTCTTT. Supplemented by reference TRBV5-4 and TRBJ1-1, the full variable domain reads ETGVTQSPTHLIKTRGQQVTLRCSSQSGHNTVSWYQQALGQGPQFIFQYYREEENGRGNFPPRFSGLQFPNYSSELNVNALELDDSALYLCASSFGPMNTEAFFGQGTRLTVV.

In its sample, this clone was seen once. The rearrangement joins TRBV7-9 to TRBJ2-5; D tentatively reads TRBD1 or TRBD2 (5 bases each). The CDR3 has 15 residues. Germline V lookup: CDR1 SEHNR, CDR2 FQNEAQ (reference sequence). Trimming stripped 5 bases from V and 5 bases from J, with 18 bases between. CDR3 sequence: CASSMQGYWGETQYF. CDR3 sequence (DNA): TGTGCCAGCAGCATGCAGGGTTATTGGGGGGAGACCCAGTACTTC.

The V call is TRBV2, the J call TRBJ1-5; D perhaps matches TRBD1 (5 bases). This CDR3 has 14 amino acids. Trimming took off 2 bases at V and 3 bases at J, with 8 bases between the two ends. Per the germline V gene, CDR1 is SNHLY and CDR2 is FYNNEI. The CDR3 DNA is TGTGCCAGCAGTGAACGGACACCCAATCAGCCCCAGCATTTT. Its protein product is CASSERTPNQPQHF. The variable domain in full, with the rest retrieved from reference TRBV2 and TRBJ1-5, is EPEVTQTPSHQVTQMGQEVILRCVPISNHLYFYWYRQILGQKVEFLVSFYNNEISEKSEIFDDQFSVERPDGSNFTLKIRSTKLEDSAMYFCASSERTPNQPQHFGDGTRLSIL.

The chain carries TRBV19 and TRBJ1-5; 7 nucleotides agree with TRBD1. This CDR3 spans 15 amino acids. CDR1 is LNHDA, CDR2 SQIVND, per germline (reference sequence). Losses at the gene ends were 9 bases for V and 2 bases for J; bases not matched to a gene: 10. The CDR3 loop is CASRDSRGGNQPQHF. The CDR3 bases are TGTGCCAGCCGGGACAGCCGGGGGGGCAATCAGCCCCAGCATTTT. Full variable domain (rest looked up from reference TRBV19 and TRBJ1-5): DGGITQSPKYLFRKEGQNVTLSCEQNLNHDAMYWYRQDPGQGLRLIYYSQIVNDFQKGDIAEGYSVSREKKESFPLTVTSAQKNPTAFYLCASRDSRGGNQPQHFGDGTRLSIL.

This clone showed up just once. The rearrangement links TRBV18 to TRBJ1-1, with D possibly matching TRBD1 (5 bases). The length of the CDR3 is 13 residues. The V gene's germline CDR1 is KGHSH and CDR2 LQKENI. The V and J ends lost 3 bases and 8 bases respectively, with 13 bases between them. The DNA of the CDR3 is TGTGCCAGCTCACCGGGGGGAGATATGGAAGCTTTCTTT. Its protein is CASSPGGDMEAFF.